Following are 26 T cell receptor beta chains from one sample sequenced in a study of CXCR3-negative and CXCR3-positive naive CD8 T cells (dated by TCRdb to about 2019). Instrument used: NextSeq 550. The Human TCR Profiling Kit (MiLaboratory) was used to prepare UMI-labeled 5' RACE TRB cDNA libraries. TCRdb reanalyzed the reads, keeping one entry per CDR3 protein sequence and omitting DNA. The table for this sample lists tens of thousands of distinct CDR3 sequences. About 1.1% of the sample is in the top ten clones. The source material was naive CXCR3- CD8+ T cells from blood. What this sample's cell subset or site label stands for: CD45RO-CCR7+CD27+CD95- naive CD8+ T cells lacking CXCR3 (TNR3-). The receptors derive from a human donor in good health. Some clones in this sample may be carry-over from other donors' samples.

The CDR3 loop reads CASRDYGETQYF. This chain connects TRBV3-1 to TRBJ2-5; TCRdb's assignment of TRBD2 cannot be checked, as there is no DNA. Germline CDR1 and CDR2: LGHDT and YNNKEL (reference sequence). The CDR3 is 12 amino acids.

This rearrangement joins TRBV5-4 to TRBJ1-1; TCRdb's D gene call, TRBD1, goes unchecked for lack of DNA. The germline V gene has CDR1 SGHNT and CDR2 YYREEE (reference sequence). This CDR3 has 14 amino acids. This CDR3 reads CASSPDSMNTEAFF.

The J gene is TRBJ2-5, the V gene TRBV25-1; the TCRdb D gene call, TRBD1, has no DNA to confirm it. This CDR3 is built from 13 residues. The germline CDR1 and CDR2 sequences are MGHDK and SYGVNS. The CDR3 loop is CASSHDRRETQYF.

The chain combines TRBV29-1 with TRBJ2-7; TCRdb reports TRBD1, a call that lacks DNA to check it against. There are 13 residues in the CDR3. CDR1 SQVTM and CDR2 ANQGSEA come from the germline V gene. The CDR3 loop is CSVEQGANYEQYF.

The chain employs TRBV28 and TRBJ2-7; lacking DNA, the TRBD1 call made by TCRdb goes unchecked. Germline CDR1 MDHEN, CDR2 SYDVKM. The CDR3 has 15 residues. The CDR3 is CASSRGTGDSYEQYF. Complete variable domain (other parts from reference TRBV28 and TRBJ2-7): DVKVTQSSRYLVKRTGEKVFLECVQDMDHENMFWYRQDPGLGLRLIYFSYDVKMKEKGDIPEGYSVSREKKERFSLILESASTNQTSMYLCASSRGTGDSYEQYFGPGTRLTVT.

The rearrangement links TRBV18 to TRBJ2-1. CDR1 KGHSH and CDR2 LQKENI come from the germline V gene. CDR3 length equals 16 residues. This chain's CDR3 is CASSPPRVVYADEQFF. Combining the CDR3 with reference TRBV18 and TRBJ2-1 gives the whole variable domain NAGVMQNPRHLVRRRGQEARLRCSPMKGHSHVYWYRQLPEEGLKFMVYLQKENIIDESGMPKERFSAEFPKEGPSILRIQQVVRGDSAAYFCASSPPRVVYADEQFFGPGTRLTVL.

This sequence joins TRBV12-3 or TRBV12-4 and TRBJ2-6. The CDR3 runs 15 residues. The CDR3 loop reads CASKTAVSGANVLTF.

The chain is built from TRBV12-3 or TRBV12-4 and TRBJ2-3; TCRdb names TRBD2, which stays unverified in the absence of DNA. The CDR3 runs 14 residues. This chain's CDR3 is CASSPLTGTDTQYF.

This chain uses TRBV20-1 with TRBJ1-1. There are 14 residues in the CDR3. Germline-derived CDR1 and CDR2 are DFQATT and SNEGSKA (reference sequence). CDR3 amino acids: CSARSPGTNTEAFF.

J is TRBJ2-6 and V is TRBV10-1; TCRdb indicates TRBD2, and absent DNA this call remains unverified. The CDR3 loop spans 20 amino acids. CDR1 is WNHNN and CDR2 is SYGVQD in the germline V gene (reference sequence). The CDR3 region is CASSESRTSGGASGANVLTF.

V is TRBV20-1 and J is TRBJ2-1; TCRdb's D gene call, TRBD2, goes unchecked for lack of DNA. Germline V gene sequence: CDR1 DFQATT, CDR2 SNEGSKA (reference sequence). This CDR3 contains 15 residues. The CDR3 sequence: CSARAIKGRNDEQFF.

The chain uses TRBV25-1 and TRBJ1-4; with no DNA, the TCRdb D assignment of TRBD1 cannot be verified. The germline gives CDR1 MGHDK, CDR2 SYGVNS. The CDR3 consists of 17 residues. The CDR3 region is CASSEYFTGATNEKLFF.

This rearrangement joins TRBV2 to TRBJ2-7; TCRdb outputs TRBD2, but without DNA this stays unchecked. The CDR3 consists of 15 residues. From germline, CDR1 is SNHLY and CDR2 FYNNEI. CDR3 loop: CASSEGLGVSYEQYF.

Here the CDR3 reads CASSLPKGSGLPSRRDLNEQFF. The chain employs TRBV5-1 and TRBJ2-1; as DNA is missing, the TRBD2 call by TCRdb cannot be tested. The V gene's germline CDR1 is SGHRS and CDR2 YFSETQ. CDR3 length: 22 amino acids.

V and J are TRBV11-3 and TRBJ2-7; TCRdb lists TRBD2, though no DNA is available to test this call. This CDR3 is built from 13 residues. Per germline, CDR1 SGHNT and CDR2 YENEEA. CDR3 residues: CASSLGGGYEQYF.

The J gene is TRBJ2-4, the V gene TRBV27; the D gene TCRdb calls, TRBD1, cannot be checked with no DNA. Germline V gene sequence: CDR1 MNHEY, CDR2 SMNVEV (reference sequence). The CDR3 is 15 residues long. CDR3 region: CASSFEGTGKNIQYF.

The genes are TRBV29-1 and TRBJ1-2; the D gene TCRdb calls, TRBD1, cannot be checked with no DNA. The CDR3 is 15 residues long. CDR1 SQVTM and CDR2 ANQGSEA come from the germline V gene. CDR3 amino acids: CSVEDETGPNYGYTF.

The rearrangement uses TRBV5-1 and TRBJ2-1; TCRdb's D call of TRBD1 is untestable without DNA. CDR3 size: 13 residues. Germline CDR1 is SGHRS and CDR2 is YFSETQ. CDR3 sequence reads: CASSPWGNNEQFF. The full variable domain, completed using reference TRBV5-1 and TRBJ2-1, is KAGVTQTPRYLIKTRGQQVTLSCSPISGHRSVSWYQQTPGQGLQFLFEYFSETQRNKGNFPGRFSGRQFSNSRSEMNVSTLELGDSALYLCASSPWGNNEQFFGPGTRLTVL.

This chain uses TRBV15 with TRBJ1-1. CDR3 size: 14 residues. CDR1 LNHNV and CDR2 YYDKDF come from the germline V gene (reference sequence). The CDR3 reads CATSRDFGDTEAFF. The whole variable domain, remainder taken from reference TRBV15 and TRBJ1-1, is DAMVIQNPRYQVTQFGKPVTLSCSQTLNHNVMYWYQQKSSQAPKLLFHYYDKDFNNEADTPDNFQSRRPNTSFCFLDIRSPGLGDTAMYLCATSRDFGDTEAFFGQGTRLTVV.

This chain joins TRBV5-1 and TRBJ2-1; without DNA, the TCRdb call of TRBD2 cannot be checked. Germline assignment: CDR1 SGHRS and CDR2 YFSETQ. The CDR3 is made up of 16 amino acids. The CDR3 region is CASSRRLAGEYNEQFF.

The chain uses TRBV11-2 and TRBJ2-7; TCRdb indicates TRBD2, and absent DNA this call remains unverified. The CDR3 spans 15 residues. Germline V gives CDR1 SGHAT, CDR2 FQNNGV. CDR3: CASSLDSRVFYEQYF.

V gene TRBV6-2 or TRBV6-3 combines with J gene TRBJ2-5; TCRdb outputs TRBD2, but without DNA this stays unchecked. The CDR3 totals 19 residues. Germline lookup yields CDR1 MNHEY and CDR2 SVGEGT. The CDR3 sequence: CASSYPTGLAGAFQETQYF.

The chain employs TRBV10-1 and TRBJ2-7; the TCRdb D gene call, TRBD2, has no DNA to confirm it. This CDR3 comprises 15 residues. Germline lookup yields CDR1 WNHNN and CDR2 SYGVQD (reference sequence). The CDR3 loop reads CASTTHQAGAGEQYF.

CDR3 residues: CATSSRGVQGATEAFF. The V and J genes are TRBV15 and TRBJ1-1; TCRdb proposes TRBD1, but this gene call is untestable without DNA. CDR1 and CDR2 from the germline V gene are LNHNV and YYDKDF (reference sequence). The CDR3 is 16 residues long.

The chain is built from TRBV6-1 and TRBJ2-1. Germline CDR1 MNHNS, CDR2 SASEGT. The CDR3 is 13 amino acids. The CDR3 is CASSTRIPDEQFF.

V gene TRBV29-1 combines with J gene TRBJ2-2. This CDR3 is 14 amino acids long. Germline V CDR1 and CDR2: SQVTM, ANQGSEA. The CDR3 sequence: CSVPGLLNTGELFF.